The 32 T cell receptor beta chains below all came from one sample that was sequenced in a study of CD8 T cells in Susac syndrome. With random hexamers, reverse transcription was performed on about 0.5 to 1 ug of RNA. TCRdb recomputed calls from the immunoSEQ multiplex PCR reads with MiXCR, one row per CDR3 protein. Seen here are some 110,000 distinct CDR3 sequences, 85% to 95% observed once, and the top ten hold around 0.085%. The material sequenced was CD4+ T cells from PBMCs. The source is a human donor with multiple sclerosis.

The DNA of the CDR3 is TGTGCCAGTAGTCCACTGGATGGGACATACTACGAGCAGTACTTC. Amino acid sequence: CASSPLDGTYYEQYF. V and J are TRBV19 and TRBJ2-7; TRBD1 is a possible D gene (6 bases). The CDR3 spans 15 residues. Trimming pared 5 bases from V and 3 bases from J, leaving 17 bases between. CDR1 LNHDA and CDR2 SQIVND come from the germline V gene (reference sequence).

The chain combines TRBV20-1 with TRBJ2-3; TRBD1 agrees at 9 bases. Germline V gene lookup returns CDR1 DFQATT and CDR2 SNEGSKA (reference sequence). J lost 1 base, V lost 5 bases, and 7 bases had no gene match. The CDR3 is 15 residues long. The CDR3 region is CSAPPGQGRTDTQYF. The CDR3 DNA reads as TGCAGTGCTCCCCCGGGACAGGGTCGCACAGATACGCAGTATTTT.

The genes are TRBV14 and TRBJ1-1; possibly TRBD1 for D (6 bases). In germline, CDR1 is SGHDN, CDR2 FVKESK. Trimming shortened V by 0 bases and J by 6 bases, and 11 bases separated the two germline ends. The CDR3 length is 14 residues. CDR3 nucleotides: TGTGCCAGCAGCCAAGATATTAGGGGGGCTGAAGCTTTCTTT. Protein: CASSQDIRGAEAFF.

This sequence joins TRBV20-1 and TRBJ2-4; D gene ambiguous. CDR3 length: 13 residues. Germline-derived CDR1 and CDR2 are DFQATT and SNEGSKA (reference sequence). V was shortened by 1 base and J by 4 bases, with 8 bases between the two germline ends. CDR3 in amino acids: CSARVEGKNIQYF. In DNA form, the CDR3 reads TGCAGTGCTAGAGTTGAAGGAAAAAACATTCAGTACTTC.

This sequence joins TRBV20-1 and TRBJ1-5; the D gene is possibly TRBD1 (6 bases). CDR3 length: 15 residues. Trimming removed 1 base from V and 2 bases from J, with 12 bases in between. The germline CDR1 and CDR2 sequences are DFQATT and SNEGSKA (reference sequence). Written as DNA, the CDR3 is TGCAGTGCTAGAGTCCGGACAGTCCGCAATCAGCCCCAGCATTTT. Translated: CSARVRTVRNQPQHF.

This sequence joins TRBV7-3 and TRBJ2-5; tentatively, D is TRBD1 (6 bases). Germline CDR1 reads SGHTA; CDR2 reads FQGTGA. The germline V and J ends were trimmed by 4 bases and 3 bases, with 9 bases remaining between them. This CDR3 region has 13 residues. In DNA form, the CDR3 reads TGTGCCAGCAGCTCTTCAGGGGAAGAGACCCAGTACTTC. It is translated as CASSSSGEETQYF.

This clonotype was seen a single time. The chain employs TRBV7-2 and TRBJ2-3, with D unclear. In germline, CDR1 is SGHTA, CDR2 FQGNSA. The CDR3 has 13 residues. V lost 3 bases to trimming and J lost 4 bases, with 8 bases between them. For the CDR3, the DNA is TGTGCCAGCAGCTTCCCTATTGCAGATACGCAGTATTTT. Amino acid sequence: CASSFPIADTQYF.

The chain uses TRBV28 and TRBJ2-7; D gene unclear. There are 14 residues in the CDR3. Germline V gives CDR1 MDHEN, CDR2 SYDVKM. Trimming shortened V by 1 base and J by 0 bases, and 7 bases separated the two germline ends. The DNA of the CDR3 is TGTGCCAGCAGTTTATCGCCAGGCTCCTACGAGCAGTACTTC. This encodes CASSLSPGSYEQYF.

This chain joins TRBV30 and TRBJ1-2, with D unclear. Germline V CDR1 and CDR2: GTSNPN, SVGIG (reference sequence). The CDR3 contains 12 residues. V was shortened by 2 bases and J by 3 bases, with 7 bases between the two germline ends. The CDR3 reads CAWSPGDYGYTF. CDR3 nucleotide sequence: TGTGCCTGGAGTCCGGGCGACTATGGCTACACCTTC.

The chain employs TRBV7-6 and TRBJ1-1; no firm D call. V was pared by 5 bases and J by 6 bases, with 13 bases between. The CDR3 runs to 13 residues. Per the germline V gene, CDR1 is SGHVS and CDR2 is FNYEAQ. CDR3 nucleotides: TGTGCCAGCAGCCCCAGTTTGGTCGCTGAAGCTTTCTTT. It codes for CASSPSLVAEAFF.

The V call is TRBV4-1, the J call TRBJ1-1; TRBD1 aligns across 9 bases. After removal of 0 bases from V and 7 bases from J, the junction contained 9 bases not matched to a gene. This CDR3 has 16 amino acids. Germline V lookup: CDR1 MGHRA, CDR2 YSYEKL. DNA for the CDR3: TGCGCCAGCAGCCAAGATTGGACAGGGGCAAGGGGTGAAGCTTTCTTT. Protein sequence: CASSQDWTGARGEAFF.

The J gene is TRBJ2-3, the V gene TRBV11-1, with 11 bases identical to TRBD2. J was trimmed by 1 base and V by 5 bases; bases with no gene match: 5. This CDR3 is 16 amino acids long. Germline V lookup: CDR1 SGHAT, CDR2 FQDESV (reference sequence). CDR3 sequence (DNA): TGTGCCAGCAGCCGAGGGACTAGCGGACGCACAGATACGCAGTATTTT. This gives the protein CASSRGTSGRTDTQYF.

This clonotype has only one observation. The chain recombines TRBV5-1 with TRBJ2-7; no reliable D call. The CDR3 sequence is 13 residues long. The germline V and J ends were trimmed by 0 bases and 3 bases, with 7 bases remaining between them. Germline loops: CDR1 SGHRS, CDR2 YFSETQ. The CDR3 DNA follows: TGCGCCAGCAGCTTGGTTGAGAGCTACGAGCAGTACTTC. Translated, it gives CASSLVESYEQYF.

The chain uses TRBV5-1 and TRBJ2-5; 11 positions agree with TRBD2. Germline CDR1 SGHRS, CDR2 YFSETQ. The CDR3 covers 14 residues. The ends lost 5 bases at V and 4 bases at J; junction bases unmatched: 4. The CDR3 reads CASRSGTSGETQYF. The CDR3, as DNA: TGCGCCAGCAGGTCCGGGACTAGCGGAGAGACCCAGTACTTC.

The chain couples TRBV4-1 to TRBJ1-2; D not resolved. This CDR3 has 14 amino acids. V was clipped by 4 bases and J by 2 bases, with 11 bases between them. Germline V gene sequence: CDR1 MGHRA, CDR2 YSYEKL. CDR3 in amino acids: CASSREEGNYGYTF. CDR3 in DNA: TGCGCCAGCAGCCGAGAGGAGGGAAACTATGGCTACACCTTC.

The chain employs TRBV9 and TRBJ2-1; 9 bases fit TRBD1. The CDR3 is 14 residues long. V trimming: 4 bases; J trimming: 6 bases; junction bases outside the gene matches: 5. Germline V gives CDR1 SGDLS, CDR2 YYNGEE. In DNA, the CDR3 is TGTGCCAGCAGCTCCAGGACAGGGGCCAATGAGCAGTTCTTC. Its protein is CASSSRTGANEQFF.

The rearrangement joins TRBV5-6 to TRBJ2-5; tentatively, D is TRBD1 (5 bases). CDR1 and CDR2 from the germline V gene are SGHDT and YYEEEE. The CDR3 sequence is 16 residues long. The ends were cut back, 2 bases at V and 4 bases at J, with 18 bases in the middle. The CDR3 protein is CASSFGSRGIRETQYF. CDR3 bases: TGTGCCAGCAGCTTCGGGTCTAGGGGAATTCGAGAGACCCAGTACTTC.

The chain recombines TRBV4-1 with TRBJ2-7, with TRBD1 matching over 9 bases. Germline assignment: CDR1 MGHRA and CDR2 YSYEKL. This CDR3 is built from 15 residues. Trimming at V came to 4 bases and at J to 6 bases, leaving 10 bases not matched to a gene. In DNA, the CDR3 is TGCGCCAGCAGCCGAGGGACCGGGACAGGGTTCGAGCAGTACTTC. Translating gives CASSRGTGTGFEQYF.

The rearrangement joins TRBV18 to TRBJ1-5; D unclear. V lost 1 base to trimming and J lost 3 bases, with 7 bases between them. Germline V lookup: CDR1 KGHSH, CDR2 LQKENI. The length of the CDR3 is 14 residues. The CDR3 bases are TGTGCCAGCTCACCACAGGCCATCAATCAGCCCCAGCATTTT. It encodes CASSPQAINQPQHF.

This chain joins TRBV20-1 and TRBJ1-6; weak D call: TRBD1 (5 bases). The CDR3 has 16 residues. Trimming cost V 3 bases and J 6 bases, with 18 bases left between them. Per germline, CDR1 DFQATT and CDR2 SNEGSKA (reference sequence). The CDR3 DNA reads as TGCAGTGCTAGCGCAGGGACCCGTCTCTTTAATTCACCCCTCCACTTT. This gives the protein CSASAGTRLFNSPLHF.

This clonotype was seen a single time. The chain combines TRBV6-1 with TRBJ1-4; no clear D gene. In germline, CDR1 is MNHNS, CDR2 SASEGT. The CDR3 covers 15 residues. The V end was cut by 6 bases, the J end by 0 bases, with 11 bases between. CDR3 protein: CASSTLFATNEKLFF. The CDR3 nucleotides are TGTGCCAGCAGCACTCTATTTGCAACTAATGAAAAACTGTTTTTT.

The chain has TRBV29-1 and TRBJ2-2; the D call may be TRBD1 or TRBD2 (6 bases each). CDR1 is SQVTM and CDR2 is ANQGSEA in the germline V gene. The CDR3 length is 14 residues. The V end lost 6 bases, the J end lost 2 bases, and 13 bases lay between the germline ends. This CDR3 is CSVRQEGNTGELFF. DNA for the CDR3: TGCAGCGTCCGACAGGAGGGTAACACCGGGGAGCTGTTTTTT.

The chain combines TRBV5-1 with TRBJ2-5, with D perhaps TRBD1 or TRBD2 (5 bases each). Germline-derived CDR1 and CDR2 are SGHRS and YFSETQ. The CDR3 sequence is 16 residues long. V lost 3 bases and J 0 bases, leaving 15 bases between the germline ends. CDR3 amino acids: CASSWGLRQDQETQYF. CDR3 sequence (DNA): TGCGCCAGCAGCTGGGGGTTACGTCAGGACCAAGAGACCCAGTACTTC. Variable domain in full (rest from reference TRBV5-1 and TRBJ2-5): KAGVTQTPRYLIKTRGQQVTLSCSPISGHRSVSWYQQTPGQGLQFLFEYFSETQRNKGNFPGRFSGRQFSNSRSEMNVSTLELGDSALYLCASSWGLRQDQETQYFGPGTRLLVL.

The genes are TRBV29-1 and TRBJ2-1; 8 positions match TRBD2. Germline CDR1 is SQVTM and CDR2 is ANQGSEA. J gave up 10 bases and V 4 bases, and 9 bases lay outside the gene matches. The CDR3 sequence is 13 residues long. The CDR3 sequence is CSVAAGGGREQFF. The DNA of the CDR3 is TGCAGCGTTGCGGCGGGGGGAGGACGCGAGCAGTTCTTC.

The chain's CDR3 is CASSPWGYGYTF. The DNA of the CDR3 is TGTGCCAGCAGCCCCTGGGGCTATGGCTACACCTTC. The chain links TRBV5-6 to TRBJ1-2; no reliable D call. Germline V gives CDR1 SGHDT, CDR2 YYEEEE. The germline V and J ends were trimmed by 4 bases and 4 bases, with 8 bases remaining between them. This CDR3 has 12 residues. The full variable domain, with the rest looked up from reference TRBV5-6 and TRBJ1-2, is DAGVTQSPTHLIKTRGQQVTLRCSPKSGHDTVSWYQQALGQGPQFIFQYYEEEERQRGNFPDRFSGHQFPNYSSELNVNALLLGDSALYLCASSPWGYGYTFGSGTRLTVV.

The V call is TRBV7-9, the J call TRBJ1-2; possibly TRBD1 for D (6 bases). Germline lookup yields CDR1 SEHNR and CDR2 FQNEAQ (reference sequence). V was cut by 11 bases and J by 7 bases, with 20 bases left in between. The CDR3 runs 13 residues. The CDR3 reads CAGGEVGAGGYTF. The CDR3 DNA sequence: TGTGCCGGCGGGGAAGTGGGGGCAGGTGGCTACACCTTC.

This clonotype was detected only once. The chain recombines TRBV28 with TRBJ1-5; D not certain. Trimming shortened V by 6 bases and J by 4 bases, and 13 bases separated the two germline ends. CDR3 length: 14 amino acids. Germline CDR1 is MDHEN and CDR2 is SYDVKM. DNA for the CDR3: TGTGCCAGCAGCCTTAAACCGGCTAATCAGCCCCAGCATTTT. Its translation is CASSLKPANQPQHF.

This chain uses TRBV7-2 with TRBJ1-1; 10 bases map to TRBD1. Germline CDR1 SGHTA, CDR2 FQGNSA. V dropped 5 bases and J dropped 6; count of bases not matched to a gene: 3. The CDR3 has 13 residues. CDR3 nucleotide sequence: TGTGCCAGCAGCCCCGGGACAGGGGCTGAAGCTTTCTTT. Amino acid sequence: CASSPGTGAEAFF.

V is TRBV11-2 and J is TRBJ1-2, with 7 bases identical to TRBD1. Germline V gene data show CDR1 as SGHAT and CDR2 as FQNNGV. Trimming took 1 base from V and 13 from J; bases not matched to a gene: 9. The CDR3 has 13 amino acids. The chain's CDR3 is CASSLGPRTGSTF. For the CDR3, the DNA is TGTGCCAGCAGCTTAGGCCCCCGGACAGGATCCACCTTC.

The CDR3 spells CASSLGRGPVEKYF. DNA of the CDR3: TGCGCCAGCAGCTTGGGGCGGGGGCCCGTAGAAAAGTACTTC. The J gene is TRBJ2-5, the V gene TRBV5-1; tentatively, D is TRBD2 (7 bases). The germline V and J ends were trimmed by 0 bases and 12 bases, with 18 bases remaining between them. Germline assignment: CDR1 SGHRS and CDR2 YFSETQ. The CDR3 has 14 residues.

The rearrangement uses TRBV7-6 and TRBJ2-3; no firm D call. The V end was cut by 4 bases, the J end by 7 bases, with 12 bases between. Per the germline V gene, CDR1 is SGHVS and CDR2 is FNYEAQ. This CDR3 is built from 13 residues. The CDR3 protein is CASSSPGANTQYF. The CDR3 DNA follows: TGTGCCAGCAGCTCCCCTGGTGCTAATACGCAGTATTTT.

The chain uses TRBV6-5 and TRBJ2-3, with D unclear. Per the germline V gene, CDR1 is MNHEY and CDR2 is SVGAGI. Trimming removed 2 bases at V and 3 bases at J, with 9 bases between. CDR3 length equals 14 residues. The chain's CDR3 is CASSYSEATDTQYF. The DNA of the CDR3 is TGTGCCAGCAGTTACAGTGAAGCGACAGATACGCAGTATTTT.